The 28 T cell receptor beta chains below come from one sample, sequenced in a study of blood T cell repertoires in COVID-19. Some clones are missing from TCRdb's copy, which holds only in-frame ones; the method was immunoSEQ multiplex PCR. Among approximately 260,000 clones, roughly 87% were seen once, and the ten largest hold 7.2%. The sample comprised peripheral blood. The receptors come from a man in his sixties who had recovered from COVID-19.

V is TRBV9 and J is TRBJ1-5; D unclear. CDR1 SGDLS and CDR2 YYNGEE come from the germline V gene. The germline V and J ends were trimmed by 5 bases and 4 bases, with 10 bases remaining between them. The CDR3 is 13 amino acids. The CDR3 loop is CASSEWANQPQHF. CDR3 nucleotide sequence: TGTGCCAGCAGTGAGTGGGCTAATCAGCCCCAGCATTTT.

In DNA form, the CDR3 reads TGTGCCAGCAGCCGTGACAGGGGAGGGCAGCCCCAGCATTTT. Protein: CASSRDRGGQPQHF. The J gene is TRBJ1-5, the V gene TRBV7-2; TRBD1 aligns across 8 bases. The CDR3 length is 14 residues. Germline V gene sequence: CDR1 SGHTA, CDR2 FQGNSA. Trimming removed 5 bases from V and 7 bases from J; junction bases left unmatched: 7.

Details on this clone: Additional DNA sequences in this sample encode the identical CDR3. The chain joins TRBV29-1 to TRBJ2-1; the match to TRBD1 covers 9 bases. This CDR3 comprises 13 residues. Germline V gene data show CDR1 as SQVTM and CDR2 as ANQGSEA. The ends lost 6 bases at V and 6 bases at J; junction bases unmatched: 6. The CDR3 region has the DNA TGCAGCGTCGAGGGACAGGGAGCCAATGAGCAGTTCTTC. Translation gives CSVEGQGANEQFF.

This chain links TRBV10-3 with TRBJ2-3, with 9 bases that match TRBD1. The J segment lost 4 bases and the V segment lost 4 bases, leaving 9 bases of the junction unmatched. Germline-derived CDR1 and CDR2 are ENHRY and SYGVKD. The CDR3 length is 16 residues. The CDR3 is CAISGGGQGWADTQYF. The CDR3 region has the DNA TGTGCCATCAGTGGGGGGGGACAGGGTTGGGCAGATACGCAGTATTTT.

This clone has a handful of counts. This rearrangement joins TRBV19 to TRBJ2-3; 16 nucleotides line up with TRBD2. This CDR3 is 19 amino acids long. The germline V gene has CDR1 LNHDA and CDR2 SQIVND (reference sequence). V dropped 9 bases and J dropped 1; count of bases not matched to a gene: 13. CDR3 protein: CARKKGLAGGLSRTDTQYF. DNA for the CDR3: TGTGCCAGGAAGAAGGGACTAGCGGGGGGGCTTTCACGCACAGATACGCAGTATTTT.

V and J are TRBV5-4 and TRBJ1-2; D is ambiguous. CDR3 size: 13 residues. CDR1 and CDR2 from the germline V gene are SGHNT and YYREEE (reference sequence). Trimming took 0 bases from V and 5 from J, leaving 8 bases between them. The CDR3 sequence is CASSLDTEYGYTF. DNA of the CDR3: TGTGCCAGCAGCTTGGATACCGAGTATGGCTACACCTTC.

This clone was found once. The rearrangement uses TRBV25-1 and TRBJ1-4, with D perhaps matching TRBD1 (6 bases). CDR1 is MGHDK, CDR2 SYGVNS, per germline. CDR3 length: 14 amino acids. Trimming pared 5 bases from V and 3 bases from J, leaving 10 bases between. In nucleotides, the CDR3 is TGTGCCAGCAGTTCAGGGGCCCCTAATGAAAAACTGTTTTTT. This translates into CASSSGAPNEKLFF.

This clone occurred once. This chain's CDR3 is CASSLYQLATGGTDTQYF. Written as DNA, the CDR3 is TGTGCCAGCAGCTTATATCAACTCGCGACAGGGGGCACAGATACGCAGTATTTT. This rearrangement joins TRBV7-9 to TRBJ2-3; 8 bases match TRBD1. The J segment lost 1 base and the V segment lost 2 bases, leaving 11 bases of the junction unmatched. Germline lookup yields CDR1 SEHNR and CDR2 FQNEAQ (reference sequence). This CDR3 comprises 18 residues.

The chain has TRBV6-5 and TRBJ1-4; D is unresolved. Trimming removed 7 bases at V and 5 bases at J, with 11 bases between. There are 13 residues in the CDR3. The germline gives CDR1 MNHEY, CDR2 SVGAGI. The CDR3 DNA follows: TGTGCCAGCACAAGGAGCCCAAATGAAAAACTGTTTTTT. Encoded protein: CASTRSPNEKLFF.

The chain carries TRBV5-6 and TRBJ2-5; the match to TRBD1 covers 9 bases. Trimming at V came to 5 bases and at J to 4 bases, leaving 6 bases not matched to a gene. The CDR3 is 14 amino acids. Germline V gives CDR1 SGHDT, CDR2 YYEEEE. The CDR3 region has the DNA TGTGCCAGCAGGGGAACAGGGGGCTCAGAGACCCAGTACTTC. Translation gives CASRGTGGSETQYF.

The rearrangement joins TRBV19 to TRBJ1-5, with TRBD1 identical over 7 bases. V lost 3 bases and J lost 2; bases outside the gene matches: 4. Per the germline V gene, CDR1 is LNHDA and CDR2 is SQIVND (reference sequence). The length of the CDR3 is 15 residues. CDR3 sequence reads: CASSIGQGGNQPQHF. The CDR3 DNA follows: TGTGCCAGTAGTATTGGTCAGGGGGGCAATCAGCCCCAGCATTTT.

The chain recombines TRBV5-8 with TRBJ2-3; D not resolved. Germline V gene data show CDR1 as SGHTS and CDR2 as YDEGEE. The CDR3 length is 17 residues. Trimming left V 2 bases short and J 6 bases short, with 22 bases between. This chain's CDR3 is CASSFITSGPLLDTQYF. Written as DNA, the CDR3 is TGTGCCAGCAGCTTTATAACGTCAGGTCCCTTGCTGGATACGCAGTATTTT.

This clone appeared a few times. The chain employs TRBV10-1 and TRBJ2-7; 7 nucleotides align to TRBD1. The V gene end was trimmed by 4 bases and the J gene end by 2 bases; junction bases not matched to a gene: 8. Germline CDR1 is WNHNN and CDR2 is SYGVQD (reference sequence). There are 15 residues in the CDR3. The chain's CDR3 is CASSATTGYTYEQYF. The CDR3 region has the DNA TGCGCCAGCAGTGCGACGACAGGGTACACCTACGAGCAGTACTTC.

This clone was counted between two and nine times. The chain links TRBV7-9 to TRBJ2-3; possible D gene TRBD1, 6 bases. Germline values: CDR1 SEHNR, CDR2 FQNEAQ (reference sequence). The CDR3 loop spans 14 amino acids. Trimming cost V 3 bases and J 1 base, with 8 bases left between them. The CDR3 loop is CASSLTGGTDTQYF. The CDR3 nucleotides are TGTGCCAGCAGCTTGACAGGAGGCACAGATACGCAGTATTTT. The full variable domain, rest sourced from reference TRBV7-9 and TRBJ2-3, is DTGVSQNPRHKITKRGQNVTFRCDPISEHNRLYWYRQTLGQGPEFLTYFQNEAQLEKSRLLSDRFSAERPKGSFSTLEIQRTEQGDSAMYLCASSLTGGTDTQYFGPGTRLTVL.

The chain uses TRBV6-5 and TRBJ2-7; 14 nucleotides agree with TRBD2. The CDR3 extends over 16 amino acids. The V gene's germline CDR1 is MNHEY and CDR2 SVGAGI. The junction had 2 bases not matched to a gene; V was cut back by 0 bases and J by 4 bases. Here the CDR3 reads CASSYSTSGGGYEQYF. For the CDR3, the DNA is TGTGCCAGCAGTTACTCGACTAGCGGGGGGGGTTACGAGCAGTACTTC.

This chain connects TRBV10-3 to TRBJ1-6; 7 bases line up with TRBD1. The germline gives CDR1 ENHRY, CDR2 SYGVKD. After removal of 6 bases from V and 5 bases from J, the junction contained 7 bases not matched to a gene. There are 15 residues in the CDR3. Here the CDR3 reads CAIRMSGTDNSPLHF. The CDR3 nucleotides read TGTGCCATCAGAATGAGTGGGACAGATAATTCACCCCTCCACTTT.

The rearrangement links TRBV19 to TRBJ2-4, with D perhaps matching TRBD2 (5 bases). This CDR3 comprises 16 residues. CDR1 is LNHDA and CDR2 is SQIVND in the germline V gene (reference sequence). Between the trimmed V and J ends, which lost 0 bases and 2 bases, there was a span of 11 bases. CDR3 sequence (DNA): TGTGCCAGTAGTATAGATGTTCGGGGTCCCAAAAACATTCAGTACTTC. Its translation is CASSIDVRGPKNIQYF.

V gene TRBV20-1 combines with J gene TRBJ2-3; TRBD2 matches at 9 bases. V dropped 3 bases and J dropped 1; count of bases not matched to a gene: 5. This CDR3 is built from 15 residues. CDR1 is DFQATT and CDR2 is SNEGSKA in the germline V gene (reference sequence). The CDR3 DNA is TGCAGTGCTAGTGAACGGACTAGCGGCACAGATACGCAGTATTTT. Protein sequence: CSASERTSGTDTQYF.

The chain recombines TRBV7-9 with TRBJ1-6, with D tentatively TRBD1 (5 bases). Germline loops: CDR1 SEHNR, CDR2 FQNEAQ (reference sequence). Trimming cost V 5 bases and J 8 bases, with 19 bases left between them. The CDR3 is made up of 16 amino acids. The CDR3 spells CASSPSGGFSYSPLHF. Here the CDR3 DNA reads TGTGCCAGCAGCCCGTCGGGGGGGTTTTCTTATTCACCCCTCCACTTT.

The rearrangement links TRBV5-5 to TRBJ2-5, with D maybe TRBD1 (6 bases). The CDR3 has 14 amino acids. The germline V gene encodes CDR1 SGHKS and CDR2 YYEKEE (reference sequence). V was trimmed by 2 bases and J by 1 base, leaving 9 bases between them. For the CDR3, the DNA is TGTGCCAGCAGCTTTTTGGACAGCCAAGAGACCCAGTACTTC. It codes for CASSFLDSQETQYF.

The CDR3 DNA reads TGTGCCAGCAGCTTACACGGGAGCTCCTATAATTCACCCCTCCACTTT. Translated, it gives CASSLHGSSYNSPLHF. The chain recombines TRBV7-9 with TRBJ1-6, with D unclear. V was clipped by 2 bases and J by 0 bases, with 8 bases between them. The CDR3 is 16 amino acids. Germline CDR1 SEHNR, CDR2 FQNEAQ (reference sequence).

The chain is built from TRBV11-1 and TRBJ2-1; D gene uncertain. The CDR3 loop spans 15 amino acids. The germline gives CDR1 SGHAT, CDR2 FQDESV (reference sequence). Trimming stripped 2 bases from V and 0 bases from J, with 8 bases between. The CDR3 region has the DNA TGTGCCAGCAGCTTATTTCCGAGCTCCTACAATGAGCAGTTCTTC. The encoded protein is CASSLFPSSYNEQFF.

This clone was found once. CDR3 nucleotides: TGTGCCAGCAGTTTTGAGGGCTCCGGCTATGGCTACACCTTC. Protein: CASSFEGSGYGYTF. The rearrangement links TRBV27 to TRBJ1-2; D is undetermined. The CDR3 consists of 14 residues. V was clipped by 3 bases and J by 4 bases, with 12 bases between them. Germline values: CDR1 MNHEY, CDR2 SMNVEV (reference sequence).

The chain links TRBV11-2 to TRBJ2-3, with unresolved D. Germline V gene data show CDR1 as SGHAT and CDR2 as FQNNGV. This CDR3 has 14 amino acids. V shed 7 bases and J shed 1 base, with 12 bases lying between them. CDR3: CASTPTSGTDTQYF. The CDR3 DNA reads TGTGCCAGCACCCCAACCTCGGGCACAGATACGCAGTATTTT. The whole variable domain, filled in from reference TRBV11-2 and TRBJ2-3, reads EAGVAQSPRYKIIEKRQSVAFWCNPISGHATLYWYQQILGQGPKLLIQFQNNGVVDDSQLPKDRFSAERLKGVDSTLKIQPAKLEDSAVYLCASTPTSGTDTQYFGPGTRLTVL.

The rearrangement uses TRBV21-1 and TRBJ2-1; the tabulated D call, TRBD1, remains unverified against the DNA. TRBV21-1 is noted as a pseudogene. The CDR3 length is 17 residues. CDR3: CASSKGSNSRGENEQFF. CDR3 DNA sequence: TGTGCCAGCAGCAAGGGGAGCAATTCCAGGGGGGAGAATGAGCAGTTCTTC.

The chain is built from TRBV7-9 and TRBJ2-1; D remains unclear. The CDR3 is made up of 11 amino acids. Germline CDR1 reads SEHNR; CDR2 reads FQNEAQ (reference sequence). V lost 5 bases to trimming and J lost 8 bases, with 7 bases between them. This CDR3 reads CASSEYDEQFF. The CDR3 DNA sequence: TGTGCCAGCAGCGAGTACGATGAGCAGTTCTTC. The variable domain in full, with the rest retrieved from reference TRBV7-9 and TRBJ2-1, is DTGVSQNPRHKITKRGQNVTFRCDPISEHNRLYWYRQTLGQGPEFLTYFQNEAQLEKSRLLSDRFSAERPKGSFSTLEIQRTEQGDSAMYLCASSEYDEQFFGPGTRLTVL.

The chain recombines TRBV27 with TRBJ2-1; 9 bases agree with TRBD1. With V trimmed by 7 bases and J by 6 bases, 13 bases remained unmatched. From germline, CDR1 is MNHEY and CDR2 SMNVEV (reference sequence). CDR3 length equals 16 residues. For the CDR3, the DNA is TGTGCCAGCACCCGGTTCTGGGACAGGGCCTCCAATGAGCAGTTCTTC. This gives the protein CASTRFWDRASNEQFF.

The rearrangement links TRBV14 to TRBJ2-1, with 10 positions matching TRBD2. Per germline, CDR1 SGHDN and CDR2 FVKESK. This CDR3 is built from 17 residues. The V segment lost 5 bases and the J segment 6 bases; nucleotides outside the gene matches: 13. CDR3 sequence reads: CASSLKPGLALRNEQFF. The CDR3 region has the DNA TGTGCCAGCAGCTTAAAGCCGGGACTAGCGCTTCGCAATGAGCAGTTCTTC. Filled out from reference TRBV14 and TRBJ2-1, the complete variable domain reads EAGVTQFPSHSVIEKGQTVTLRCDPISGHDNLYWYRRVMGKEIKFLLHFVKESKQDESGMPNNRFLAERTGGTYSTLKVQPAELEDSGVYFCASSLKPGLALRNEQFFGPGTRLTVL.